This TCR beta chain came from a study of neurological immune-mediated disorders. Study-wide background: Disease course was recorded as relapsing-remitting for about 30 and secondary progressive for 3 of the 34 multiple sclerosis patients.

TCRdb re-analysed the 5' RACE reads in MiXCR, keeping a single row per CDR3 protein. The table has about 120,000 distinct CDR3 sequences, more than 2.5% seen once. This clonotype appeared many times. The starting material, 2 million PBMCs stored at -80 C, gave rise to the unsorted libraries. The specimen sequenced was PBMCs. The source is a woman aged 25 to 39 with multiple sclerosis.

This chain's CDR3 is CASRFGQGGNTIYF. The DNA of the CDR3 is TGTGCCAGCAGATTCGGACAGGGTGGAAACACCATATATTTT. The chain joins TRBV12-3 or TRBV12-4 to TRBJ1-3, with TRBD1 matching 8 bases. V shed 6 bases, J shed 3 bases, and the junction held 4 bases outside the gene matches. The CDR3 is 14 amino acids.